Here is one TCR beta chain with its context. There is no known antigen for this receptor. One base away there is no much larger clone; base qualities are not given. This entry is derived from a study of control samples from healthy donors and cancer patients (TCRdb year 2020). To prepare the library, the immunoSEQ multiplex PCR assay was applied. The clones in this table, taken by TCRdb from immuneACCESS, are in-frame only. Not every clone is retained; where verified, under half of the shortfall comes from an unresolved V gene, and the cause of the rest is unknown. This sample gives roughly 200,000 clones in total; approximately 95% of them show up just once. More than 1.2% of the sample belongs to the ten largest clones. Taken from the germline V gene, the CDR1 and CDR2 loops are SGHDT and YYEEEE. From the cysteine through the phenylalanine, the CDR3 covers 11 amino acids. Here the CDR3 DNA is all that survives: 33 bases in frame from base 1. The junction shows trimming of 0 bases on V and 8 bases on J, plus 5 bases between the germline ends.

Here the chain combines TRBV5-6 and TRBJ1-2, with no reliable assignment of the D segment. Sequenced material: blood. The origin of this receptor is a man aged 18 to 29 in good health. At the DNA level, the sequence is TGTGCCAGCAGCTTGGCCGGCGGCTACACCTTC. It codes for CASSLAGGYTF.